The 31 T cell receptor beta chains given below trace back to one sample, sequenced in a study of blood T cell repertoires in COVID-19. Sequenced by immunoSEQ multiplex PCR; TCRdb stores in-frame clones only, minus some. The sample lists 150,000 to 200,000 clones; 83% were seen once. Material for sequencing was peripheral blood. These receptors were obtained from an elderly woman with acute or convalescent COVID-19.

This clone was recorded once. The chain recombines TRBV28 with TRBJ2-1, with 13 bases aligning to TRBD2. The germline V gene encodes CDR1 MDHEN and CDR2 SYDVKM. The CDR3 loop spans 16 amino acids. V shed 6 bases, J shed 9 bases, and the junction held 11 bases outside the gene matches. The CDR3 here is CASRKKALAGGVEQFF. As DNA, the CDR3 is TGTGCCAGCAGGAAGAAGGCACTAGCGGGGGGGGTTGAGCAGTTCTTC.

This clone has a single count. The V and J genes are TRBV9 and TRBJ1-3; tentative D call: TRBD1 (5 bases). Trimming stripped 3 bases from V and 3 bases from J, with 16 bases between. Germline V CDR1 and CDR2: SGDLS, YYNGEE. This CDR3 is built from 16 residues. The CDR3: CASSGRDELNGNTIYF. CDR3 nucleotides: TGTGCCAGCAGCGGGCGGGACGAACTAAATGGAAACACCATATATTTT.

The chain has TRBV9 and TRBJ2-3, with 11 bases aligning to TRBD2. Germline assignment: CDR1 SGDLS and CDR2 YYNGEE. The CDR3 is made up of 16 amino acids. With 0 bases clipped from V and 5 bases from J, the junction kept 5 bases outside the gene matches. CDR3 in DNA: TGTGCCAGCAGCGTAGGAATAGCGGGAGGGATAGATACGCAGTATTTT. It translates to CASSVGIAGGIDTQYF.

This chain links TRBV2 with TRBJ1-6; 7 bases are a match to TRBD1. The trim removed 2 bases at V and 9 bases at J, leaving 4 bases unmatched. From germline, CDR1 is SNHLY and CDR2 FYNNEI. This CDR3 spans 14 amino acids. In DNA, the CDR3 is TGTGCCAGCAGTGAATACAGGGGAGCTTCACCCCTCCACTTT. It encodes CASSEYRGASPLHF.

This chain connects TRBV24-1 to TRBJ1-2, with TRBD1 identical over 7 bases. Unmatched junction bases numbered 11, after V lost 1 base and J lost 4 bases. Per the germline V gene, CDR1 is KGHDR and CDR2 is SFDVKD. CDR3 length equals 17 residues. CDR3 protein: CATSDFRQGPESYGYTF. CDR3 nucleotides: TGTGCCACCAGTGATTTCCGACAGGGACCGGAGTCCTATGGCTACACCTTC.

The table lists this clone with a count of one. The CDR3 region has the DNA TGTGCCAGCAGCCCCCCAGGTCCCTCCTACGAGCAGTACTTC. It translates to CASSPPGPSYEQYF. The chain couples TRBV7-9 to TRBJ2-7, with D unclear. The CDR3 has 14 amino acids. Trimming left V 5 bases short and J 0 bases short, with 11 bases between. The germline V gene has CDR1 SEHNR and CDR2 FQNEAQ (reference sequence).

This chain connects TRBV2 to TRBJ2-1; 7 bases map to TRBD1. Germline V gives CDR1 SNHLY, CDR2 FYNNEI. Trimming cost V 6 bases and J 3 bases; bases outside gene matches: 5. This CDR3 has 14 amino acids. As DNA, the CDR3 is TGTGCCAGCAGGACAGGGATCGGCTACAATGAGCAGTTCTTC. Its translation: CASRTGIGYNEQFF.

The CDR3 spells CASSPSDTPGDFSYTF. The CDR3 DNA sequence: TGTGCCAGCAGCCCGTCGGACACCCCTGGAGATTTTAGCTACACCTTC. J is TRBJ1-2 and V is TRBV7-8, with D perhaps matching TRBD1 (5 bases). Trimming left V 5 bases short and J 9 bases short, with 25 bases between. Germline V gene data show CDR1 as SGHVS and CDR2 as FQNEAQ. The CDR3 totals 16 residues. Variable domain in full (rest from reference TRBV7-8 and TRBJ1-2): GAGVSQSPRYKVAKRGQDVALRCDPISGHVSLFWYQQALGQGPEFLTYFQNEAQLDKSGLPSDRFFAERPEGSVSTLKIQRTQQEDSAVYLCASSPSDTPGDFSYTFGSGTRLTVV.

The chain has TRBV28 and TRBJ1-1; D not certain. Trimming shortened V by 3 bases and J by 0 bases, and 8 bases separated the two germline ends. The germline CDR1 and CDR2 sequences are MDHEN and SYDVKM. The CDR3 extends over 14 amino acids. Here the CDR3 reads CASSFPGMNTEAFF. Here the CDR3 DNA reads TGTGCCAGCAGTTTCCCAGGTATGAACACTGAAGCTTTCTTT.

V is TRBV5-6 and J is TRBJ2-5, with 7 bases fitting TRBD1. Losses at the gene ends were 3 bases for V and 6 bases for J; bases not matched to a gene: 14. The CDR3 is 16 residues long. Germline CDR1 is SGHDT and CDR2 is YYEEEE. CDR3 DNA sequence: TGTGCCAGCAGCTCGCTCGGACAGGCTTCGAGGAAGACCCAGTACTTC. Translation gives CASSSLGQASRKTQYF.

V is TRBV2 and J is TRBJ1-5; D may be TRBD1 (6 bases). V was pared by 7 bases and J by 3 bases, with 10 bases between. This CDR3 comprises 13 residues. Germline CDR1 SNHLY, CDR2 FYNNEI. CDR3 loop: CASTGQLNQPQHF. Written as DNA, the CDR3 is TGTGCCAGCACCGGACAGCTCAATCAGCCCCAGCATTTT. Together with reference TRBV2 and TRBJ1-5, the CDR3 gives the full variable domain: EPEVTQTPSHQVTQMGQEVILRCVPISNHLYFYWYRQILGQKVEFLVSFYNNEISEKSEIFDDQFSVERPDGSNFTLKIRSTKLEDSAMYFCASTGQLNQPQHFGDGTRLSIL.

This sequence joins TRBV6-5 and TRBJ2-5; no definite D call. V was clipped by 7 bases and J by 5 bases, with 14 bases between them. This CDR3 has 13 amino acids. Per the germline V gene, CDR1 is MNHEY and CDR2 is SVGAGI. The CDR3 DNA follows: TGTGCCAGCAACCTCAGGTTTGGGGAGACCCAGTACTTC. Its protein product is CASNLRFGETQYF.

The genes are TRBV5-6 and TRBJ1-2; D is unclear. The germline V gene encodes CDR1 SGHDT and CDR2 YYEEEE. V was trimmed by 0 bases and J by 1 base, leaving 4 bases between them. This CDR3 is 13 amino acids long. The CDR3 region is CASSLGGNYGYTF. CDR3 bases: TGTGCCAGCAGCTTGGGAGGTAACTATGGCTACACCTTC.

The rearrangement joins TRBV6-5 to TRBJ2-2; tentatively, D is TRBD2 (5 bases). Per germline, CDR1 MNHEY and CDR2 SVGAGI. V lost 8 bases to trimming and J lost 5 bases, with 6 bases between them. There are 11 residues in the CDR3. CDR3 loop: CASRGTGELFF. The CDR3, as DNA: TGTGCCAGCCGGGGAACCGGGGAGCTGTTTTTT.

The rearrangement joins TRBV5-4 to TRBJ2-7; 9 nucleotides line up with TRBD2. Germline values: CDR1 SGHNT, CDR2 YYREEE (reference sequence). The CDR3 covers 15 residues. Trimming took 4 bases from V and 3 from J; bases not matched to a gene: 8. CDR3 residues: CASSPGTSWSYEQYF. CDR3 nucleotide sequence: TGTGCCAGCAGCCCGGGGACTAGCTGGAGCTACGAGCAGTACTTC.

CDR3 amino acids: CASSRDRRGEQYF. The CDR3 DNA reads as TGTGCCAGCAGTCGGGACCGGCGGGGAGAGCAGTACTTC. The chain carries TRBV2 and TRBJ2-7, with a weak D call TRBD2 (6 bases). Per the germline V gene, CDR1 is SNHLY and CDR2 is FYNNEI. There are 13 residues in the CDR3. Deletions cut 5 bases from V and 7 bases from J, with 15 bases between.

The gene calls are TRBV5-4 and TRBJ2-3; 8 bases map to TRBD2. Germline V gene sequence: CDR1 SGHNT, CDR2 YYREEE (reference sequence). The trim removed 4 bases at V and 2 bases at J, leaving 12 bases unmatched. This CDR3 is 17 amino acids long. CDR3 in DNA: TGTGCCAGCAGCCCCGGTAGTAGCGGGGATTACACAGATACGCAGTATTTT. As protein: CASSPGSSGDYTDTQYF.

The V and J genes are TRBV5-4 and TRBJ2-7, with unresolved D. The CDR3 sequence is 14 residues long. Germline assignment: CDR1 SGHNT and CDR2 YYREEE (reference sequence). Trimming took 0 bases from V and 2 from J, leaving 9 bases between them. The CDR3 DNA reads as TGTGCCAGCAGCTTGGCCAGAAATCCCTACGAGCAGTACTTC. Residues: CASSLARNPYEQYF.

The chain combines TRBV10-3 with TRBJ2-5; D may be TRBD2 (6 bases). V shed 4 bases and J shed 4 bases, with 16 bases lying between them. Germline values: CDR1 ENHRY, CDR2 SYGVKD. The CDR3 is 15 amino acids. The CDR3 DNA reads as TGTGCCATCAGTGCCTCCAGCACGGGGGTAGAGACCCAGTACTTC. This translates into CAISASSTGVETQYF.

The chain joins TRBV19 to TRBJ1-1; 10 bases match TRBD1. Per the germline V gene, CDR1 is LNHDA and CDR2 is SQIVND (reference sequence). There are 15 residues in the CDR3. After removal of 7 bases from V and 4 bases from J, the junction contained 9 bases not matched to a gene. The CDR3 region is CASTPRQGAGTEAFF. Written as DNA, the CDR3 is TGTGCCAGTACCCCCCGACAGGGGGCGGGCACTGAAGCTTTCTTT.

The V and J genes are TRBV19 and TRBJ2-1; 11 bases fit TRBD2. The CDR3 length is 16 residues. J was trimmed by 7 bases and V by 0 bases; bases with no gene match: 5. Germline V gene data show CDR1 as LNHDA and CDR2 as SQIVND (reference sequence). CDR3 nucleotides: TGTGCCAGTAGTATAGATCTCCTAGCGGGAGGAAATGAGCAGTTCTTC. Its translation: CASSIDLLAGGNEQFF.

This clone came up once. This chain connects TRBV9 to TRBJ2-1, with TRBD2 matching over 8 bases. This CDR3 contains 15 residues. Germline values: CDR1 SGDLS, CDR2 YYNGEE. The V segment lost 0 bases and the J segment 3 bases; nucleotides outside the gene matches: 2. In nucleotides, the CDR3 is TGTGCCAGCAGCGTAGTGAGCGGGGGCTACAATGAGCAGTTCTTC. Translation: CASSVVSGGYNEQFF.

V and J are TRBV5-8 and TRBJ2-7; 9 bases line up with TRBD1. After removal of 6 bases from V and 2 bases from J, the junction contained 9 bases not matched to a gene. The germline V gene has CDR1 SGHTS and CDR2 YDEGEE. This CDR3 comprises 15 residues. CDR3 sequence reads: CASTKTGGFTYEQYF. The CDR3 DNA reads TGTGCCAGCACCAAGACAGGGGGATTTACCTACGAGCAGTACTTC. The full variable domain, in which reference TRBV5-8 and TRBJ2-7 provide the parts outside the CDR3, is EAGVTQSPTHLIKTRGQQATLRCSPISGHTSVYWYQQALGLGLQFLLWYDEGEERNRGNFPPRFSGRQFPNYSSELNVNALELEDSALYLCASTKTGGFTYEQYFGPGTRLTVT.

J is TRBJ1-5 and V is TRBV28, with 9 bases matching TRBD1. Germline lookup yields CDR1 MDHEN and CDR2 SYDVKM. V lost 4 bases and J lost 4; bases outside the gene matches: 2. The CDR3 consists of 14 residues. The CDR3: CASSSGQGNQPQHF. CDR3 DNA sequence: TGTGCCAGCAGTTCGGGACAGGGAAATCAGCCCCAGCATTTT.

This rearrangement joins TRBV3-1 (or the pseudogene TRBV3-2) to TRBJ1-1, with TRBD1 as a possible D gene (5 bases). The ends were cut back, 3 bases at V and 2 bases at J, with 10 bases in the middle. CDR3 size: 14 residues. In germline, CDR1 is LGHDT, CDR2 YNNKEL (reference sequence). The CDR3 nucleotides read TGTGCCAGCAGCCACCTGACAGAAAACACTGAAGCTTTCTTT. Translation gives CASSHLTENTEAFF.

The chain recombines TRBV10-3 with TRBJ2-3, with 8 bases matching TRBD1. This CDR3 is built from 17 residues. After removal of 2 bases from V and 3 bases from J, the junction contained 10 bases not matched to a gene. Germline loops: CDR1 ENHRY, CDR2 SYGVKD. CDR3 DNA sequence: TGTGCCATCAGTGAGAGGCAAGGACAGGGATCTACAGATACGCAGTATTTT. This gives the protein CAISERQGQGSTDTQYF.

The chain's CDR3 is CASSPTTGSGNQPQHF. The CDR3 DNA reads as TGTGCCAGCAGTCCTACGACAGGATCCGGGAATCAGCCCCAGCATTTT. The chain has TRBV28 and TRBJ1-5; D is possibly TRBD1 (6 bases). CDR1 is MDHEN and CDR2 is SYDVKM in the germline V gene. With 5 bases removed from V and 4 bases from J, the gap between germline ends came to 18 bases. CDR3 length: 16 residues. The entire variable domain, with the rest obtained from reference TRBV28 and TRBJ1-5, is as follows: DVKVTQSSRYLVKRTGEKVFLECVQDMDHENMFWYRQDPGLGLRLIYFSYDVKMKEKGDIPEGYSVSREKKERFSLILESASTNQTSMYLCASSPTTGSGNQPQHFGDGTRLSIL.

V usage is TRBV2 and J usage is TRBJ1-6; TRBD1 might be the D (5 bases). The CDR3 consists of 14 residues. Germline CDR1 reads SNHLY; CDR2 reads FYNNEI. The V gene lost 2 bases and the J gene lost 8 bases, with 10 bases spanning the gap. The CDR3: CASSEFRGDSPLHF. The CDR3 nucleotides are TGTGCCAGCAGTGAATTCCGGGGGGATTCACCCCTCCACTTT.

The chain combines TRBV28 with TRBJ1-4, with TRBD1 matching over 10 bases. V gave up 4 bases and J gave up 8 bases; unmatched junction bases: 10. CDR3 length equals 16 residues. CDR1 is MDHEN, CDR2 SYDVKM, per germline. The CDR3 region is CASSSPSTGGREKLFF. The CDR3 DNA reads as TGTGCCAGCAGTTCTCCTTCGACAGGGGGCAGAGAAAAACTGTTTTTT.

V usage is TRBV19 and J usage is TRBJ1-1; perhaps TRBD1 as D (5 bases). V dropped 5 bases and J dropped 4 bases, with 14 bases sitting between them. The CDR3 runs 14 residues. Germline values: CDR1 LNHDA, CDR2 SQIVND (reference sequence). In DNA form, the CDR3 reads TGTGCCAGTAGTCGGGGACTTCCCGGCACTGAAGCTTTCTTT. The encoded protein is CASSRGLPGTEAFF.

V gene TRBV9 combines with J gene TRBJ1-6; D possibly corresponds to TRBD1 (5 bases). CDR1 SGDLS and CDR2 YYNGEE come from the germline V gene. The CDR3 is 14 amino acids. The V gene lost 4 bases and the J gene lost 6 bases, with 11 bases spanning the gap. CDR3 nucleotides: TGTGCCAGCAGCCCGAGACAGACTAATTCACCCCTCCACTTT. This translates into CASSPRQTNSPLHF.